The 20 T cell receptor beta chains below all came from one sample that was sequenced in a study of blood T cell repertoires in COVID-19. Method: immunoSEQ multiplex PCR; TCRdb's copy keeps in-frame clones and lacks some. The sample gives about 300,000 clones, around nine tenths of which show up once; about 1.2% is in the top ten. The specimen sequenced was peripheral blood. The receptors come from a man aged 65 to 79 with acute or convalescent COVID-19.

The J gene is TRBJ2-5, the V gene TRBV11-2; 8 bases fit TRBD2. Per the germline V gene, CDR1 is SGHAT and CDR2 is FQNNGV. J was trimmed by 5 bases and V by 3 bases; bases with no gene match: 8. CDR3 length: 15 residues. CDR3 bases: TGTGCCAGCAGCTTGGCTAGCGGGCGGGTCGAGACCCAGTACTTC. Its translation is CASSLASGRVETQYF. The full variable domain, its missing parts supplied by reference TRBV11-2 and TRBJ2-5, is EAGVAQSPRYKIIEKRQSVAFWCNPISGHATLYWYQQILGQGPKLLIQFQNNGVVDDSQLPKDRFSAERLKGVDSTLKIQPAKLEDSAVYLCASSLASGRVETQYFGPGTRLLVL.

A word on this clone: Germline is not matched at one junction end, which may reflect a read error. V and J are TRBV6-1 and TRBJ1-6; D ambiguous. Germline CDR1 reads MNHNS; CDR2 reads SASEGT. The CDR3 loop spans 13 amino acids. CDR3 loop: CASSEASNSPLHF. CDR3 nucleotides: TGTGCCAGCAGCGAAGCTAGCAATTCACCCCTCCACTTT.

This chain's CDR3 is CSVVTAYEQYF. As DNA, the CDR3 is TGCAGCGTTGTTACAGCCTACGAGCAGTACTTC. J is TRBJ2-7 and V is TRBV29-1; D not resolved. Germline lookup yields CDR1 SQVTM and CDR2 ANQGSEA. The CDR3 has 11 amino acids. The V and J ends lost 4 bases and 2 bases respectively, with 6 bases between them.

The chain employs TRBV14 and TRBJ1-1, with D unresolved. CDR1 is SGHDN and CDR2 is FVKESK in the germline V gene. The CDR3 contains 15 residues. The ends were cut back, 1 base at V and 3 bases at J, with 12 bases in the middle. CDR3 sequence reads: CASSQVGWRDTEAFF. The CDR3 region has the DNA TGTGCCAGCAGCCAAGTTGGGTGGCGGGACACTGAAGCTTTCTTT. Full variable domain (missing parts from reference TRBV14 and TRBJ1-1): EAGVTQFPSHSVIEKGQTVTLRCDPISGHDNLYWYRRVMGKEIKFLLHFVKESKQDESGMPNNRFLAERTGGTYSTLKVQPAELEDSGVYFCASSQVGWRDTEAFFGQGTRLTVV.

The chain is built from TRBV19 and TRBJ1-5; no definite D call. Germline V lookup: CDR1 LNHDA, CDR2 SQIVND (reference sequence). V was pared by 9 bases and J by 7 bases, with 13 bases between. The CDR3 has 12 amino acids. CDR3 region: CASSRYEQPQHF. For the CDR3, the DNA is TGTGCCAGCTCCAGGTATGAACAGCCCCAGCATTTT.

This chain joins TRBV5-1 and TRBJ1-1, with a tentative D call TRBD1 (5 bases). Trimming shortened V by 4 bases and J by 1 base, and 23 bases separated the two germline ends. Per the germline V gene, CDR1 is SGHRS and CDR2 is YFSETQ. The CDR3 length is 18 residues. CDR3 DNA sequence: TGCGCCAGCAGCCGACGACAGACGGGTCAGGGAGGGAACACTGAAGCTTTCTTT. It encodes CASSRRQTGQGGNTEAFF. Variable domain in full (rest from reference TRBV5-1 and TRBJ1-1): KAGVTQTPRYLIKTRGQQVTLSCSPISGHRSVSWYQQTPGQGLQFLFEYFSETQRNKGNFPGRFSGRQFSNSRSEMNVSTLELGDSALYLCASSRRQTGQGGNTEAFFGQGTRLTVV.

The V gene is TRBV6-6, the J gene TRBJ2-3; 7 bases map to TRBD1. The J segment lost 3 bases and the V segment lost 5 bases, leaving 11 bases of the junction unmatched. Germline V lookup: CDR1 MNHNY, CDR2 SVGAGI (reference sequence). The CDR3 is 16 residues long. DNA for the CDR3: TGTGCCAGCAGTCCCCGACAGGGATTGAGGACAGATACGCAGTATTTT. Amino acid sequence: CASSPRQGLRTDTQYF.

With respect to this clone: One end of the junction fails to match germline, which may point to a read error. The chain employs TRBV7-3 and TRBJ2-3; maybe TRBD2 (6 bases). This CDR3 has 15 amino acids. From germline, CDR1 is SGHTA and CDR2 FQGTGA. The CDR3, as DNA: TGTGCCAGCAGCATAACCGGGACTGGCACAGATACGCAGTATTTT. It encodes CASSITGTGTDTQYF.

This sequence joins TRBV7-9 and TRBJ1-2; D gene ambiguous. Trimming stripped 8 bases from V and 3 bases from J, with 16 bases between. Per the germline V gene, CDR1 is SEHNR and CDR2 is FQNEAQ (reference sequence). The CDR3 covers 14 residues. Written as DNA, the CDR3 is TGTGCCAGCCGCAGGACGGACTGGGACTATGGCTACACCTTC. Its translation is CASRRTDWDYGYTF.

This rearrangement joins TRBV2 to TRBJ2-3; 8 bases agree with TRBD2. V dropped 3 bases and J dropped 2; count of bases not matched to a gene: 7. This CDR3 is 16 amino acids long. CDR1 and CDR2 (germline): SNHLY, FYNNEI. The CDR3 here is CASSEASGPATDTQYF. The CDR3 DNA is TGTGCCAGCAGTGAGGCTAGCGGGCCCGCCACAGATACGCAGTATTTT.

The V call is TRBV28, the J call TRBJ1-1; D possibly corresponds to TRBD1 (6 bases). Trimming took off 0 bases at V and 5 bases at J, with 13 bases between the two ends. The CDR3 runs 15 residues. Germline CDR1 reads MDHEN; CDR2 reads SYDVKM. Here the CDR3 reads CASSLWGGARTEAFF. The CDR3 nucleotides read TGTGCCAGCAGTTTATGGGGGGGGGCGAGGACTGAAGCTTTCTTT.

The DNA for the CDR3 is TGTGCCTGGAGCGCCGCCCCAGTTCTGAACACTGAAGCTTTCTTT. It codes for CAWSAAPVLNTEAFF. This chain links TRBV30 with TRBJ1-1; D uncertain. Germline V gene data show CDR1 as GTSNPN and CDR2 as SVGIG (reference sequence). Trimming took 3 bases from V and 0 from J, leaving 14 bases between them. CDR3 size: 15 residues.

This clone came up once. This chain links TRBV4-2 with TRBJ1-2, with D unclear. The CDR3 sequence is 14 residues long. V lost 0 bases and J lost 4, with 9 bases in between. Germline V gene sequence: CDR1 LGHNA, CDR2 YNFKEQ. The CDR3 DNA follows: TGTGCCAGCAGCCAAGATATGGCAGTCTATGGCTACACCTTC. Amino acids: CASSQDMAVYGYTF.

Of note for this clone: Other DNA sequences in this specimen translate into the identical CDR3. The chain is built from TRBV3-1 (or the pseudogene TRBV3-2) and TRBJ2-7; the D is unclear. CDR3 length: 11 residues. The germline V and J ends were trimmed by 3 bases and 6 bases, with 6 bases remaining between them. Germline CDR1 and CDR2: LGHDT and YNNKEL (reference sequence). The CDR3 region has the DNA TGTGCCAGCAGCCAGGGCTCCGAGCAGTACTTC. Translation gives CASSQGSEQYF.

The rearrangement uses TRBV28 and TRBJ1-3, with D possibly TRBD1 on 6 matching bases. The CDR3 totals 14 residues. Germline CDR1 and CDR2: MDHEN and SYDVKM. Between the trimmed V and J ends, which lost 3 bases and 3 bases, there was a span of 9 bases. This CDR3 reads CASSFYRVGNTIYF. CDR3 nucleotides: TGTGCCAGCAGTTTTTACAGGGTTGGAAACACCATATATTTT.

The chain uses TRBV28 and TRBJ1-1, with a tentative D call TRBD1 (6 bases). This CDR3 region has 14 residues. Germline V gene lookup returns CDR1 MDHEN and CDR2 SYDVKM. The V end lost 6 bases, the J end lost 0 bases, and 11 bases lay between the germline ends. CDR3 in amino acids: CASRAGTLNTEAFF. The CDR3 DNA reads TGTGCCAGCAGAGCCGGGACATTGAACACTGAAGCTTTCTTT. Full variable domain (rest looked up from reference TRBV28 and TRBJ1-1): DVKVTQSSRYLVKRTGEKVFLECVQDMDHENMFWYRQDPGLGLRLIYFSYDVKMKEKGDIPEGYSVSREKKERFSLILESASTNQTSMYLCASRAGTLNTEAFFGQGTRLTVV.

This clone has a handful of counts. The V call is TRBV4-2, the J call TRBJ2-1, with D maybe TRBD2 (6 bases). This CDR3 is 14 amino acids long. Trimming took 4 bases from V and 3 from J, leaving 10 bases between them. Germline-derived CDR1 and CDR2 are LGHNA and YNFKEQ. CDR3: CASSPRRDYNEQFF. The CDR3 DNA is TGTGCCAGCAGCCCACGGCGGGACTACAATGAGCAGTTCTTC.

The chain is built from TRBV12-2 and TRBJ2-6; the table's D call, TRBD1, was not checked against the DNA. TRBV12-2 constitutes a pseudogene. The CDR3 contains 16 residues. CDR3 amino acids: CASRPRHHSGANVLTF. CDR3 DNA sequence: TGTGCAAGTCGCCCAAGACACCACTCTGGGGCCAACGTCCTGACTTTC.

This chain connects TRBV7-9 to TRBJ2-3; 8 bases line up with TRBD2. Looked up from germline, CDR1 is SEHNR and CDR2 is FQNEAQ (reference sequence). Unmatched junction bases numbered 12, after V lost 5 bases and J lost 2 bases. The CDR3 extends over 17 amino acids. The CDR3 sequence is CASSPLLGGGNTDTQYF. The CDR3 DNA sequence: TGTGCCAGCAGCCCCCTCCTCGGCGGGGGGAACACAGATACGCAGTATTTT.

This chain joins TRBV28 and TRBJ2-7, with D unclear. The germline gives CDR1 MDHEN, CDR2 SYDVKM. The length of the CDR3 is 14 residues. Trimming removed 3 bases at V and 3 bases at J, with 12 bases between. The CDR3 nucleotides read TGTGCCAGCAGTTTCGGAACAGCAGGCTACGAGCAGTACTTC. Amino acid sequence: CASSFGTAGYEQYF.